Below are 5 T cell receptor beta chains sequenced from a single sample in a study of control samples from healthy donors and cancer patients. Sequenced by immunoSEQ multiplex PCR; TCRdb stores in-frame clones only, minus some. The table records about 150,000 clones, 80% to 95% of them present only once. Sequences were obtained from blood. The receptor set was obtained from a man aged 18-30 years in good health.

The V gene is TRBV6-5, the J gene TRBJ2-1; 9 positions match TRBD1. V trimming: 6 bases; J trimming: 12 bases; junction bases outside the gene matches: 9. CDR3 length equals 13 residues. CDR1 MNHEY and CDR2 SVGAGI come from the germline V gene. The CDR3 is CASSGTGTQRQFF. For the CDR3, the DNA is TGTGCCAGCAGCGGGACAGGGACTCAACGGCAGTTCTTC.

The chain uses TRBV30 and TRBJ2-7; TRBD1 matches 10 bases. Germline-derived CDR1 and CDR2 are GTSNPN and SVGIG (reference sequence). The junction had 6 bases not matched to a gene; V was cut back by 2 bases and J by 5 bases. The CDR3 contains 14 residues. The CDR3 region has the DNA TGTGCCTGGAGTCCGGGACAGGGGTTCGACGAGCAGTACTTC. Its protein is CAWSPGQGFDEQYF.

The chain recombines TRBV4-3 with TRBJ1-3; 9 bases are a match to TRBD1. CDR3 length: 17 amino acids. The germline gives CDR1 LGHNA, CDR2 YSLEER. Trimming removed 1 base from V and 5 bases from J; junction bases left unmatched: 9. The CDR3 DNA reads TGCGCCAGCAGCCAAGGGATTAGAGGACAGGGGCGAAACACCATATATTTT. It yields the protein CASSQGIRGQGRNTIYF.

The chain has TRBV11-2 and TRBJ2-6; 7 nucleotides align to TRBD2. Germline V gives CDR1 SGHAT, CDR2 FQNNGV. The V and J ends lost 1 base and 2 bases, in that order; junction bases with no gene match: 5. This CDR3 is 17 amino acids long. The CDR3 loop reads CASSLAGGLAGANVLTF. The CDR3 DNA sequence: TGTGCCAGCAGCTTAGCGGGAGGTCTTGCTGGGGCCAACGTCCTGACTTTC.

The chain combines TRBV7-6 with TRBJ2-5, with a weak D call TRBD1 (5 bases). The V end was cut by 5 bases, the J end by 4 bases, with 17 bases between. The CDR3 totals 15 residues. From germline, CDR1 is SGHVS and CDR2 FNYEAQ. The CDR3 bases are TGTGCCAGCAGCCGTCGGGTCAGGGCCCCAGAGACCCAGTACTTC. Translated, it gives CASSRRVRAPETQYF.